This T cell receptor (beta chain) appears in the sequencing data of a study of T cells after yellow fever vaccination. TCRdb processed the 5' RACE reads anew with MiXCR; each CDR3 protein has one entry. Of 500,000 to 650,000 distinct CDR3 sequences in the sample, roughly 13% were seen once. In regard to this clonotype: What it recognizes is unknown.

The study's findings and limits: The presence of abundant clonotypes contaminating from the bulk population was possible in FACS-sorted repertoires. The secondary response peaked faster, at day 5 versus 15, but was weaker.

V was cut by 0 bases and J by 2 bases, with 14 bases left in between. This CDR3 contains 16 residues. Germline V gene lookup returns CDR1 SGHDN and CDR2 FVKESK. The clonotype originates from a man aged 25-40 years who received the YFV17D yellow fever vaccine. The rearrangement uses TRBV14 and TRBJ2-7; D is possibly TRBD2 (6 bases). The specimen comprised PBMCs, sampled on the day of the yellow fever booster vaccination. The CDR3 nucleotides are TGTGCCAGCAGCCAAGATGAGAATAGCGGACCCTACGAGCAGTACTTC. This translates into CASSQDENSGPYEQYF.